One and the same sample provided the 14 T cell receptor beta chains below, sequenced in a study of OX40 agonist ivuxolimab in advanced cancers. Clones were read by immunoSEQ multiplex PCR, and TCRdb kept only the in-frame ones, dropping some. The data contain more than 45,000 clones, 85% to 90% of them singletons. The sequenced sample was CD4+ or CD8+ T cells sorted from blood, obtained in a trial of the OX40 agonist ivuxolimab. The receptor set was obtained from an adult with an advanced solid tumor such as melanoma, head and neck, liver or kidney cancer.

The chain has TRBV11-1 and TRBJ2-5; D gene unclear. CDR3 length: 12 amino acids. V lost 3 bases to trimming and J lost 5 bases, with 7 bases between them. The germline V gene has CDR1 SGHAT and CDR2 FQDESV (reference sequence). CDR3 DNA: TGTGCCAGCAGCTTTGGTCGGGAGACCCAGTACTTC. Its translation: CASSFGRETQYF.

The chain carries TRBV30 and TRBJ1-2; TRBD1 might be the D (5 bases). Trimming stripped 3 bases from V and 7 bases from J, with 12 bases between. Germline V gene sequence: CDR1 GTSNPN, CDR2 SVGIG (reference sequence). The CDR3 length is 12 residues. The CDR3 DNA reads as TGTGCCTGGAGGGGGAGAGGGGCTGGCTACACCTTC. It codes for CAWRGRGAGYTF.

J is TRBJ1-1 and V is TRBV19; D gene uncertain. Trimming took 7 bases from V and 2 from J, leaving 5 bases between them. Germline-derived CDR1 and CDR2 are LNHDA and SQIVND (reference sequence). CDR3 length equals 11 residues. The DNA of the CDR3 is TGTGCCAGTAAGGATAACACTGAAGCTTTCTTT. Translated, it gives CASKDNTEAFF.

To note about this clone: A read error may produce the germline difference seen at one junction end. V and J are TRBV7-7 and TRBJ2-2; 7 bases align to TRBD1. The CDR3 has 15 residues. Germline V lookup: CDR1 SSHAT, CDR2 FNYEAQ (reference sequence). The CDR3, as DNA: TGTGCTAGCAGCTCCGGGACAGCGAACACCGGGGAGCTGTTTTTT. This gives the protein CASSSGTANTGELFF.

J is TRBJ1-2 and V is TRBV9; 8 bases line up with TRBD1. CDR1 and CDR2 from the germline V gene are SGDLS and YYNGEE. CDR3 size: 15 residues. The J segment lost 7 bases and the V segment lost 3 bases, leaving 11 bases of the junction unmatched. The CDR3 DNA reads as TGTGCCAGCAGCGACCAGACAGGGGCGTTTGGTGGCTACACCTTC. It codes for CASSDQTGAFGGYTF.

V and J are TRBV7-9 and TRBJ1-4, with TRBD1 identical over 7 bases. The germline gives CDR1 SEHNR, CDR2 FQNEAQ (reference sequence). The CDR3 is 16 residues long. V lost 5 bases and J lost 7; bases outside the gene matches: 13. CDR3 in amino acids: CASSRHTGVWAEKLFF. The CDR3 bases are TGTGCCAGCAGCAGACACACAGGGGTCTGGGCTGAAAAACTGTTTTTT.

The V gene is TRBV29-1, the J gene TRBJ2-1, with D uncertain. Trimming took 4 bases from V and 6 from J, leaving 13 bases between them. This CDR3 comprises 13 residues. The V gene's germline CDR1 is SQVTM and CDR2 ANQGSEA. The CDR3, as DNA: TGCAGCGTTGCCTTCTTGACATTCAATGAGCAGTTCTTC. Encoded protein: CSVAFLTFNEQFF.

The V and J genes are TRBV5-8 and TRBJ1-3, with D maybe TRBD1 (5 bases). Trimming left V 6 bases short and J 0 bases short, with 13 bases between. Germline CDR1 reads SGHTS; CDR2 reads YDEGEE. The CDR3 loop spans 15 amino acids. CDR3 in DNA: TGTGCCAGCAAGATGAGGGGTGGCTCTGGAAACACCATATATTTT. Protein product: CASKMRGGSGNTIYF. Looking up the rest from reference TRBV5-8 and TRBJ1-3 gives the full variable domain: EAGVTQSPTHLIKTRGQQATLRCSPISGHTSVYWYQQALGLGLQFLLWYDEGEERNRGNFPPRFSGRQFPNYSSELNVNALELEDSALYLCASKMRGGSGNTIYFGEGSWLTVV.

In this sample, this clone turned up a few times. The rearrangement joins TRBV19 to TRBJ1-5; D remains unclear. Trimming stripped 3 bases from V and 1 base from J, with 7 bases between. The CDR3 contains 14 residues. Germline V lookup: CDR1 LNHDA, CDR2 SQIVND (reference sequence). CDR3 in amino acids: CASSILGSNQPQHF. In DNA form, the CDR3 reads TGTGCCAGTAGTATTTTAGGCAGCAATCAGCCCCAGCATTTT.

The J gene is TRBJ1-2, the V gene TRBV30, with D tentatively TRBD1 (5 bases). This CDR3 comprises 13 residues. Trimming cost V 1 base and J 7 bases, with 13 bases left between them. Germline CDR1 and CDR2: GTSNPN and SVGIG (reference sequence). The CDR3 DNA follows: TGTGCCTGGAGTGACCGGGGCTGGGGTGGCTACACCTTC. Translating gives CAWSDRGWGGYTF.

The chain has TRBV28 and TRBJ1-2; TRBD1 agrees at 9 bases. The V and J ends lost 5 bases and 6 bases, in that order; junction bases with no gene match: 10. CDR1 and CDR2 (germline): MDHEN, SYDVKM. This CDR3 has 15 residues. The CDR3 here is CASSEVGQGSNGYTF. The CDR3 bases are TGTGCCAGCAGTGAGGTCGGACAGGGGAGCAATGGCTACACCTTC.

This chain uses TRBV5-1 with TRBJ2-3; D call uncertain. This CDR3 has 14 residues. Per the germline V gene, CDR1 is SGHRS and CDR2 is YFSETQ. Trimming removed 0 bases at V and 0 bases at J, with 5 bases between. CDR3 in amino acids: CASSLEPSTDTQYF. The DNA of the CDR3 is TGCGCCAGCAGCTTGGAGCCTAGCACAGATACGCAGTATTTT.

The chain links TRBV6-5 to TRBJ2-3; 9 nucleotides agree with TRBD2. V gave up 2 bases and J gave up 5 bases; unmatched junction bases: 8. CDR1 is MNHEY and CDR2 is SVGAGI in the germline V gene. The CDR3 totals 16 residues. Here the CDR3 reads CASSYGLAGAGDTQYF. The DNA of the CDR3 is TGTGCCAGCAGTTACGGGTTAGCGGGAGCTGGAGATACGCAGTATTTT.

This chain's CDR3 is CASSPPGGPYNEQFF. The DNA for the CDR3 is TGTGCCAGCAGTCCCCCTGGCGGACCCTACAATGAGCAGTTCTTC. The rearrangement joins TRBV6-5 to TRBJ2-1; D not resolved. CDR3 length equals 15 residues. Germline CDR1 is MNHEY and CDR2 is SVGAGI. V was pared by 5 bases and J by 2 bases, with 13 bases between.